This T cell receptor beta chain was sequenced for a study of blood T cell repertoires in COVID-19 (TCRdb year 2020). Broadly, across the study: The collaborator samples originated in the United States, Italy and Spain and spanned the acute and convalescent phases of COVID-19. The prospective study material was composed of cDNA or gDNA derived from T cells, B-cell-depleted T cells, or PBMCs. Deeply sampled blood TCRbeta repertoires from subjects exposed to, actively infected with, or recovered from COVID-19 were included in the dataset. The samples were drawn from two sources: the first 160 participants of the ongoing ImmuneRACE study, and over 950 subjects contributed by 6 global collaborators. The sample metadata nearly always contained a de-identified subject ID, COVID-19 status, age in years and sex. The repertoires were released in a freely available public database meant as a resource for research on the immune response to SARS-CoV-2. HLA class I and class II types, where available, came from metadata supplied by the sample provider rather than from assay-based typing. Results and caveats for the whole study, not just this receptor: Clinical and demographic metadata were provided uncurated, with the amount varying by source and participant.

Each collaborating institution followed its own protocols to collect whole blood in K2EDTA tubes. Collaborator samples were shipped for TCRbeta analysis as frozen whole blood, isolated PBMCs, or DNA extracted from either sample type. Only one count was recorded for this clone. The target of this receptor is not known. No much larger clone exists at a distance of one base, and base qualities are not known. V and J are trimmed by 1 base and 6 bases, and the gene matches miss 8 bases of the junction. The CDR3 runs 15 amino acids, cysteine and phenylalanine included. Kept here is only the CDR3 DNA, which spans 45 bases and is read in frame from base 1. Reading the germline V gene (reference sequence) gives CDR1 SEHNR and CDR2 FQNEAQ. TCRbeta CDR3 regions were amplified from genomic DNA by means of the immunoSEQ Assay, a bias-controlled multiplex PCR. The published analysis was carried out like this. Nucleated cell counts per sample were estimated from amplification of reference gene primers within the assay. Sequence reads were collapsed and filtered to measure the absolute abundance of every unique TCRbeta CDR3 rearrangement. For each sample, productive Simpson clonality was calculated as the square root of Simpson's diversity index across productive rearrangements. TCRdb took over this immuneACCESS table, retaining in-frame rearrangements with V and J assigned. Such tables are incomplete; in checked studies, under half of the missing clones stem from an unresolved V gene, and the remainder is unexplained. V and J calls and clone size are copied from that table; D and trimming were computed from the DNA. For this sample the table gives around 42,000 clones, of which 60% to 85% were detected only once. The ten largest clones add up to approximately 30% of the sample.

The source material was peripheral blood. The rearrangement combines TRBV7-9 with TRBJ2-7; the central 8 bases match TRBD2. The receptor comes from a woman of 80 years or more with acute or convalescent COVID-19. DNA sequence: TGTGCCAGCAGCTTAGATGCGGGAGGTTTAACCGAGCAGTACTTC. Its translation is CASSLDAGGLTEQYF.